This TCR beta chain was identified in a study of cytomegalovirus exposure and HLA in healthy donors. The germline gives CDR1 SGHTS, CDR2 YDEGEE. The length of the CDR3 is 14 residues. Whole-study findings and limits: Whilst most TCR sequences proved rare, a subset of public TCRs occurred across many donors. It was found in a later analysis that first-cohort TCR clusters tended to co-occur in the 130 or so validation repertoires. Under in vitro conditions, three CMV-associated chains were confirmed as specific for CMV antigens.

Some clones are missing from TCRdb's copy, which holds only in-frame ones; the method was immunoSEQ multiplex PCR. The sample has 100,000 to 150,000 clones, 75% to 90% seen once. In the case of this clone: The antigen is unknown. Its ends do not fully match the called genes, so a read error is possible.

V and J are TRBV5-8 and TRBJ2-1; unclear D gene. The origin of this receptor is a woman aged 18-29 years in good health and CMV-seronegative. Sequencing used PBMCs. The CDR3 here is CASPLGDPPGWCVF. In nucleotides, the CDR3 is TGTGCCAGCCCCCTCGGAGACCCCCCCGGATGGTGTGTCTTC.